Below, one TCR beta chain is given with its context. Its specificity is unknown. A single base separates this from a much larger clone, so it may be a read error. Primed by a sample-barcoded 5' primer and a J-beta primer mix, a second PCR proceeded for about 7 to 11 cycles. Unique molecular identifiers of 12 random nucleotides labeled each cDNA. TCRdb passed the 5' RACE reads through MiXCR, listing each CDR3 protein once. The sample holds some 790,000 distinct CDR3 sequences, less than 35% seen once. These data are taken from a study of blood T cells in healthy people across ages. Study-wide results and caveats: Naive and antigen-experienced cells could not be conclusively compared, given unsorted PBMCs.

RNA extraction gave at least 5.5 micrograms of total RNA per sample. Germline CDR1 SGHRS, CDR2 YFSETQ. The CDR3 is 17 amino acids. V lost 4 bases, J lost 2 bases, and 21 bases lay in between. This clonotype was sampled from a woman of 80 years or more in good health. V and J are TRBV5-1 and TRBJ2-5; possible D gene TRBD1, 5 bases. The specimen was blood. The CDR3 DNA reads TGCGCCAGCAGCGTGGGCCCATCTACAGGCCTTCAAGAGACCCAGTACTTC. Amino acids: CASSVGPSTGLQETQYF.